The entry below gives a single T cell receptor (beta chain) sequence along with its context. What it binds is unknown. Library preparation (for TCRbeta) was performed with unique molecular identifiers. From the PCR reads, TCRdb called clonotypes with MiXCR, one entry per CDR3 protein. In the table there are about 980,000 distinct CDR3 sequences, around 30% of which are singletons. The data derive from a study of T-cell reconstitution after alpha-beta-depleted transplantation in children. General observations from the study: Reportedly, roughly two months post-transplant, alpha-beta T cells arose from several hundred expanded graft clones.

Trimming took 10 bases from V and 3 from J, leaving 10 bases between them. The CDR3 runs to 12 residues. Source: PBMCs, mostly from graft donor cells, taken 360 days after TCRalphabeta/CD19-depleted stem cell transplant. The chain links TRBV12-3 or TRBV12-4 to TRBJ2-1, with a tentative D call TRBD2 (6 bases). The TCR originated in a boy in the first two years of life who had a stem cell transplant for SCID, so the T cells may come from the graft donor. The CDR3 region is CAISGLYNEQFF. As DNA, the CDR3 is TGTGCCATCTCGGGACTCTACAATGAGCAGTTCTTC.